This record concerns one TCR beta chain sequence. Its antigen is as yet unknown. The data derive from a study of cytomegalovirus exposure and HLA in healthy donors. PCR was performed using 60 Vbeta and 13 Jbeta primers. Assay: immunoSEQ multiplex PCR; the TCRdb copy retains only in-frame clones and omits some. The sample table includes some 110,000 clones. Whole-study results and caveats: TCR beta V- and J-gene trimming was later associated with a missense DCLRE1C variant.

CDR1 is SEHNR and CDR2 is FQNEAQ in the germline V gene (reference sequence). J was trimmed by 2 bases and V by 2 bases; bases with no gene match: 4. This CDR3 is built from 15 residues. This receptor was identified in a man between 18 and 29 years old in good health and CMV-seronegative. This rearrangement joins TRBV7-9 to TRBJ2-7, with 9 bases fitting TRBD2. The source material was PBMCs. This CDR3 is CASSLRTSDAYEQYF. The DNA for the CDR3 is TGTGCCAGCAGCTTACGGACTAGCGATGCCTACGAGCAGTACTTC.